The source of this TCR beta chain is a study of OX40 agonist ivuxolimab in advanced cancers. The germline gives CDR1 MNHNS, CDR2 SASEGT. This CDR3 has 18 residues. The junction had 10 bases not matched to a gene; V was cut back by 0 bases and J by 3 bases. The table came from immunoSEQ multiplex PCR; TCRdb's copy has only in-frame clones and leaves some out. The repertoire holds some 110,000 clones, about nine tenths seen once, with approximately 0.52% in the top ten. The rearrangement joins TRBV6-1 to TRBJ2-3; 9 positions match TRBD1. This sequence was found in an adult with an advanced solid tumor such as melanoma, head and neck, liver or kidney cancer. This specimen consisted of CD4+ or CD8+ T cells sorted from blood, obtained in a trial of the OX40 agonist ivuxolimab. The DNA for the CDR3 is TGTGCCAGCAGTGAAGCGCTAGGAGGACAGGGGTGGACAGATACGCAGTATTTT. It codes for CASSEALGGQGWTDTQYF.